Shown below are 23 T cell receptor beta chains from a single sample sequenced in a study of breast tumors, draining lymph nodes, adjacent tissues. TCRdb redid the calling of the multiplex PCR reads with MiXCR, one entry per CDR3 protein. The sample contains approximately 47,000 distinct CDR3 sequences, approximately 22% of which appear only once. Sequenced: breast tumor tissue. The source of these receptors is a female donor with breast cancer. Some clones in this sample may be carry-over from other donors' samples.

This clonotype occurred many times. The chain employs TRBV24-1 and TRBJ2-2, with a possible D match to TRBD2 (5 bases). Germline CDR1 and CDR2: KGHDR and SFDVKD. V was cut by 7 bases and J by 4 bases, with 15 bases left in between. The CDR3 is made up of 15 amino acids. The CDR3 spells CATRQGSHSTGELFF. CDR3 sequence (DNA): TGTGCCACCAGACAAGGGAGCCACAGCACCGGGGAGCTGTTTTTT.

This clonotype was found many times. The CDR3 is CASSVGQDYEQYF. The CDR3 DNA reads as TGTGCCAGCAGTGTGGGACAGGACTACGAGCAGTACTTC. The chain couples TRBV6-1 to TRBJ2-7, with 8 bases that match TRBD1. CDR1 and CDR2 (germline): MNHNS, SASEGT. The CDR3 loop spans 13 amino acids. The ends lost 4 bases at V and 3 bases at J; junction bases unmatched: 2.

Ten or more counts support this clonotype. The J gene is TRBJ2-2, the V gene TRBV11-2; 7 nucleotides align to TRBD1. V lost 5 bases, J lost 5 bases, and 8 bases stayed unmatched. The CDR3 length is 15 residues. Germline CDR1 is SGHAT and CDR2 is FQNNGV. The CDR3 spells CASSLRQGWTGELFF. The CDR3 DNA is TGTGCCAGCAGCCTACGACAGGGCTGGACCGGGGAGCTGTTTTTT.

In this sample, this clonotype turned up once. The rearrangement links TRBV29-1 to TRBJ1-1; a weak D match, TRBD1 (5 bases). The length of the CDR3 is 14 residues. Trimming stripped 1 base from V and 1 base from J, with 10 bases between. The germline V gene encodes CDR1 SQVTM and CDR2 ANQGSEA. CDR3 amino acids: CSVEVRGANTEAFF. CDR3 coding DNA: TGCAGCGTTGAAGTGAGGGGAGCGAACACTGAAGCTTTCTTT.

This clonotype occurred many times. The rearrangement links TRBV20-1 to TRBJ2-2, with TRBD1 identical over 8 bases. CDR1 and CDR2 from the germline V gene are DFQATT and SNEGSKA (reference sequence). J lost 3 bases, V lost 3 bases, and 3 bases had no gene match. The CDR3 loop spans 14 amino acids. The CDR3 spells CSAREQGDTGELFF. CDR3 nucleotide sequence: TGCAGTGCTAGGGAACAGGGGGACACCGGGGAGCTGTTTTTT.

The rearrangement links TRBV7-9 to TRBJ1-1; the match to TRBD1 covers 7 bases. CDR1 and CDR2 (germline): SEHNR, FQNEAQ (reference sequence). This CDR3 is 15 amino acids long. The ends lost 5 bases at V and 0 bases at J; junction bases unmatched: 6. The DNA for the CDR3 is TGTGCCAGCAGCACACACGACAGGGTGAACACTGAAGCTTTCTTT. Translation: CASSTHDRVNTEAFF.

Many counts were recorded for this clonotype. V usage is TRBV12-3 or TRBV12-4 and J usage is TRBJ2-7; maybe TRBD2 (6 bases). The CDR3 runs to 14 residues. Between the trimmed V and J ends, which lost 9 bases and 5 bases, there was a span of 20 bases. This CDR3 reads CASRGGAGPDEQYF. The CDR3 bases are TGTGCCAGTCGGGGTGGGGCGGGACCCGACGAGCAGTACTTC.

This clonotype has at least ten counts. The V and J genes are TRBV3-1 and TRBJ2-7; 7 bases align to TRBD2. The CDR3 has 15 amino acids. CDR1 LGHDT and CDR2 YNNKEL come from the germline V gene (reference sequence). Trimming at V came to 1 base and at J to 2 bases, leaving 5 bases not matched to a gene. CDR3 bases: TGTGCCAGCAGCCAAGGGGGGAGGGGAACCTACGAGCAGTACTTC. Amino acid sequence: CASSQGGRGTYEQYF.

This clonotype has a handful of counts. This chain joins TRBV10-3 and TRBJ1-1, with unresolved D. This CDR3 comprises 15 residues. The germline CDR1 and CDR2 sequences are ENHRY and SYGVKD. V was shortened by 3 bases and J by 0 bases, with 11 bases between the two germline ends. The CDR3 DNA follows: TGTGCCATCAGTGACGGCGGGGAGATGAACACTGAAGCTTTCTTT. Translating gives CAISDGGEMNTEAFF.

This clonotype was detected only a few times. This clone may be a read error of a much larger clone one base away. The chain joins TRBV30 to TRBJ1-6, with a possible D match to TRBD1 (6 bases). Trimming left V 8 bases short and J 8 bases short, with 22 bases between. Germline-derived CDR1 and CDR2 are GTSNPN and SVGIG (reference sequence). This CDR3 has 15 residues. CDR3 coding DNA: TGTGCCGCCGGACAGAAAGCTACCTACTATTCACCCCTCCACTTT. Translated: CAAGQKATYYSPLHF.

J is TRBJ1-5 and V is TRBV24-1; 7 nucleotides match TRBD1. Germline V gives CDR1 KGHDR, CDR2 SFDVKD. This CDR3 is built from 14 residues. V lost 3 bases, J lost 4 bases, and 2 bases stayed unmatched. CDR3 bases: TGTGCCACCAGTGATCTGACAGGGAATCAGCCCCAGCATTTT. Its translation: CATSDLTGNQPQHF.

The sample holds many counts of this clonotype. CDR3 sequence (DNA): TGCAGTGCTAGTATGGGTAACTATGGCTACACCTTC. Amino acids: CSASMGNYGYTF. This sequence joins TRBV20-1 and TRBJ1-2; D not resolved. The length of the CDR3 is 12 residues. Deletions cut 3 bases from V and 1 base from J, with 6 bases between. CDR1 and CDR2 from the germline V gene are DFQATT and SNEGSKA (reference sequence).

CDR3 DNA sequence: TGTGCCACCAGTGATGGTACAGGGGCGAGGAACACTGAAGCTTTCTTT. It encodes CATSDGTGARNTEAFF. This chain joins TRBV24-1 and TRBJ1-1; 7 bases line up with TRBD1. The germline gives CDR1 KGHDR, CDR2 SFDVKD. The CDR3 covers 16 residues. Trimming at V came to 3 bases and at J to 1 base, leaving 7 bases not matched to a gene.

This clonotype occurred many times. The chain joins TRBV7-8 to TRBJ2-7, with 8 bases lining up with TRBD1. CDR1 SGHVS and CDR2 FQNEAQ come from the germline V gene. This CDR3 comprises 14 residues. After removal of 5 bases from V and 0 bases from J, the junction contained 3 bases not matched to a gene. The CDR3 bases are TGTGCCAGCAGCCCTCAGGGGGCCTCCTACGAGCAGTACTTC. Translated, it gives CASSPQGASYEQYF.

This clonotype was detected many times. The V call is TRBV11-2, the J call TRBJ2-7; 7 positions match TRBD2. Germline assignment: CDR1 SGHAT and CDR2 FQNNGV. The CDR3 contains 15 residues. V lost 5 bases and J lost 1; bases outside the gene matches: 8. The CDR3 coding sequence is TGTGCCAGCAGCCCCAGTGGGGGGGGGTCCTACGAGCAGTACTTC. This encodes CASSPSGGGSYEQYF.

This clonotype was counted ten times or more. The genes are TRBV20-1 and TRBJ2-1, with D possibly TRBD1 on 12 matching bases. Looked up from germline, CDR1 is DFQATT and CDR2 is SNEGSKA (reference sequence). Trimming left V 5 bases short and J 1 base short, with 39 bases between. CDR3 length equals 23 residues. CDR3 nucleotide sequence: TGCAGTGCTCAAAACCCGGGACAGGGGGCGAGTAGTCGACTAGCGGGGTCCTACAATGAGCAGTTCTTC. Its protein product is CSAQNPGQGASSRLAGSYNEQFF.

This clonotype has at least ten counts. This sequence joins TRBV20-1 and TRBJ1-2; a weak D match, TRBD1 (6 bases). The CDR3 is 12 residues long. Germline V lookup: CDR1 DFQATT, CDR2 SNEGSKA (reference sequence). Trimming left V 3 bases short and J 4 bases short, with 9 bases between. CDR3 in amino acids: CSASEGGYGYTF. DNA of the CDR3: TGCAGTGCTAGTGAAGGGGGCTATGGCTACACCTTC.

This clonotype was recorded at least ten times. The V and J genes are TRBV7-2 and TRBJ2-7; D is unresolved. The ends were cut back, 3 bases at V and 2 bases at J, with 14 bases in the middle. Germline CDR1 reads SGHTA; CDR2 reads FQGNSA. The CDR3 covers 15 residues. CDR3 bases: TGTGCCAGCAGCTTCGGCGTTTCACAGACCTACGAGCAGTACTTC. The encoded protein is CASSFGVSQTYEQYF.

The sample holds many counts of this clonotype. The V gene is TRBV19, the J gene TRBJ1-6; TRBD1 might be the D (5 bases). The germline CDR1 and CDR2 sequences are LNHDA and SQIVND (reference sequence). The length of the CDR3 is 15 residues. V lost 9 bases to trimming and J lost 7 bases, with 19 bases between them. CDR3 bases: TGTGCCAGCACTACCACCGACAGAGCGAATTCACCCCTCCACTTT. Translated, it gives CASTTTDRANSPLHF.

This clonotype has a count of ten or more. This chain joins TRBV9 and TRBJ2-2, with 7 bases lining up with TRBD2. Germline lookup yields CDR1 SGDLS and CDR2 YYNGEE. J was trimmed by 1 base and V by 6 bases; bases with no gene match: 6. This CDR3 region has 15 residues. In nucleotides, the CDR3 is TGTGCCAGCACCAGACTAGCCGAGAACACCGGGGAGCTGTTTTTT. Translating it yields CASTRLAENTGELFF.

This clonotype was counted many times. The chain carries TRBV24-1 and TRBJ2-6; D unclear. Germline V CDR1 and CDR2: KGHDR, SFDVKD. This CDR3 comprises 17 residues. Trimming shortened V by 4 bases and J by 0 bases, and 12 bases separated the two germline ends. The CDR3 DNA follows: TGTGCCACCAGTGACCACGGTTCCATCTCTGGGGCCAACGTCCTGACTTTC. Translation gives CATSDHGSISGANVLTF.

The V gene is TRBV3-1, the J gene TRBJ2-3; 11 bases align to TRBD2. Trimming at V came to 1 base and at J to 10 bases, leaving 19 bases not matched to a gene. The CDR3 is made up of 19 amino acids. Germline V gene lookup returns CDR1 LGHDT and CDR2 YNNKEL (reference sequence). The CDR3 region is CASSQVVAGGPSEQDAQYF. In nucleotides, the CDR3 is TGTGCCAGCAGCCAAGTTGTAGCGGGAGGGCCTTCTGAACAGGATGCGCAGTATTTT.

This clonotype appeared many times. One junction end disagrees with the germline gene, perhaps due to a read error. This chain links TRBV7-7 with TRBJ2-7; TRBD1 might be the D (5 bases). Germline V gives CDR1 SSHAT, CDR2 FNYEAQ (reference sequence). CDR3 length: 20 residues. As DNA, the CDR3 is TGTGCTAGCAGCTTAAATAGGGGTTACTGGGGCTTGACCGGCTCCTACGAGCAGTACTTC. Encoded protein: CASSLNRGYWGLTGSYEQYF.